This TCR beta chain was recovered during a study of tumour-infiltrating T cells in Burkitt lymphoma. Study at large: Productive clonality predicted overall and progression-free survival.

TCRdb's copy holds only in-frame clones and misses some; the assay was immunoSEQ multiplex PCR. Seen here are about 13,000 clones, roughly 85% observed once, and the top ten hold over 1.2%. Germline CDR1 and CDR2: MNHEY and SVGAGI. The CDR3 covers 14 residues. V lost 1 base, J lost 4 bases, and 7 bases lay in between. The sample comprised tumor tissue. The receptor was isolated from a human donor with diffuse large B-cell lymphoma. The chain couples TRBV6-5 to TRBJ1-4; unclear D gene. The CDR3 bases are TGTGCCAGCAGTTACTACGGGCTTAATGAAAAACTGTTTTTT. As protein: CASSYYGLNEKLFF.